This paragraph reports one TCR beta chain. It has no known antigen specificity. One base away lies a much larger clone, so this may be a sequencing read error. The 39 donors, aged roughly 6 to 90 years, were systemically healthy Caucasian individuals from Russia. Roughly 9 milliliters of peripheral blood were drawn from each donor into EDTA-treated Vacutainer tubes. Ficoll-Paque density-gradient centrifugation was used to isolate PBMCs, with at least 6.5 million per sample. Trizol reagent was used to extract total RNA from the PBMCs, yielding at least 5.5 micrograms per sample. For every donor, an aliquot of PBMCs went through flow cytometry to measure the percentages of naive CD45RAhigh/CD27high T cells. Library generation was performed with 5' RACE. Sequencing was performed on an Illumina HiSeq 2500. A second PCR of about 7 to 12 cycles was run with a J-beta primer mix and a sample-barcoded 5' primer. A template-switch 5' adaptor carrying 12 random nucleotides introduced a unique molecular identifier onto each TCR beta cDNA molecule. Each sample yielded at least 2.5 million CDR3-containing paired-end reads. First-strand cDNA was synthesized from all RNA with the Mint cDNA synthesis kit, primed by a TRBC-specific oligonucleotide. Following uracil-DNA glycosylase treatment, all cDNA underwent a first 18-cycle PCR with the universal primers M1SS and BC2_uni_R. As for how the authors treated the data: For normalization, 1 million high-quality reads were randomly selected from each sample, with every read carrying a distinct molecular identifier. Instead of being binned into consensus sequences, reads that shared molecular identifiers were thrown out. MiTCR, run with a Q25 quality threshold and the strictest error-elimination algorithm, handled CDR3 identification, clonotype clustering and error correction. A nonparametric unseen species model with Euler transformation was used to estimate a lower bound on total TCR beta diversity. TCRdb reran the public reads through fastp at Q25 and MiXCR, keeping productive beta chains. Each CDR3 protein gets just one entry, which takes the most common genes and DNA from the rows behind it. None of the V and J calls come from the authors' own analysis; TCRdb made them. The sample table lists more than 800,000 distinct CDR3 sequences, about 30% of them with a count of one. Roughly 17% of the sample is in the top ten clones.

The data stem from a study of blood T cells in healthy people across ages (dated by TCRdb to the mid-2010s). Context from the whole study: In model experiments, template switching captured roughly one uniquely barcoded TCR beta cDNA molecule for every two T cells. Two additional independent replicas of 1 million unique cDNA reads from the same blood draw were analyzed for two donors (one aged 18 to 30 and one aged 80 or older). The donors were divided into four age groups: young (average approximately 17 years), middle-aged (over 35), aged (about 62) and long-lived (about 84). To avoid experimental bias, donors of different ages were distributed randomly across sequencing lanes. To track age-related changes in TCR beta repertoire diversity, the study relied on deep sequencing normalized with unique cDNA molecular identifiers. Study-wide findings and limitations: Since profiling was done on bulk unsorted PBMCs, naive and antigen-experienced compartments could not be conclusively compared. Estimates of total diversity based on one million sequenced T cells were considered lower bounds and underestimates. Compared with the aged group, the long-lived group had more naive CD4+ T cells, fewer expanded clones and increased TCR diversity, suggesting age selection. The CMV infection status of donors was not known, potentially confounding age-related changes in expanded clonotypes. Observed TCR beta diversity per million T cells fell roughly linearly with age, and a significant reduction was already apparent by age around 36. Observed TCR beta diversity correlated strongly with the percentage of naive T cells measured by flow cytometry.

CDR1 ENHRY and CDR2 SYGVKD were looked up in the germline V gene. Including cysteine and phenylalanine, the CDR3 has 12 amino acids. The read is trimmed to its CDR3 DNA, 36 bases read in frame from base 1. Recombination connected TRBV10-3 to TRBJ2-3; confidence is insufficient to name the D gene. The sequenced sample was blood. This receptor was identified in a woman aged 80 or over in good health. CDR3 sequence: CAVSESPDTQYF. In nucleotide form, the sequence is TGTGCCGTCAGTGAGTCACCCGATACGCAGTATTTT.